This T cell receptor (beta chain) was found in a study of cytomegalovirus exposure and HLA in healthy donors (TCRdb year 2017). General notes on the study: An earlier analysis of about 560 of the donors reported 250 to 350 Gb of sequence data and 95 million to 120 million unique TCR beta sequences obtained from some 200 million T cells. Across some 400 genotyped donors of the cohort, an average of roughly 200,000 unique TCR beta nucleotide sequences per donor were sequenced, and 15% to 20% of those sequences were non-productive. Rather than drawing on any new phenotypic data, the later analysis identified candidate immune exposures from TCR beta sequences and the way those sequences occurred across donors. The study combined high-throughput TCR immunosequencing, statistical association of individual TCRs with disease status, and machine learning to predict cytomegalovirus infection status. Along with the approximately 670-subject first cohort, a separate validation cohort of some 130 different subjects was used. Among the approximately 400 genotyped donors, approximately 76% belonged to the genetic ancestry cluster associated with self-reported Caucasian donors. Genome-wide SNP genotypes for about three fifths of the 666 donors were used in a later genetic analysis, which treated that subset as a discovery cohort. Donor age, sex, ethnicity and CMV serostatus were collected together with the repertoire data. A later analysis re-examined previously published TCR beta repertoires from just over 650 donors and added high-resolution HLA genotyping to investigate patterns of TCR occurrence. Every discovery cohort repertoire had been produced on one sequencing platform. An earlier analysis of 587 of the donors used high-throughput TCR beta sequencing to judge whether each TCR beta V gene segment behaved as functional or pseudogenic. Both class I and class II loci were covered by HLA typing, at four-digit resolution. The number of donors typed differed by locus, with about 629-630 for A, B, C, DRB1 and DQB1, more than 500 for DQA1, approximately 570 for DPA1, and some 440 for DPB1. The study was designed to test whether signatures of past pathogen exposure could be identified by cataloging public T cell receptors. About 5 DR-DQ haplotypes were handled as single units for association and clustering, since linkage in the cohort was strong. An early release that covered some 640 HLA-typed donors contained approximately 320 gigabases of sequencing data and around 85 million unique TCR sequences. Using immunosequencing, the study profiled T cell repertoires from about 620 subjects and related those repertoires to cytomegalovirus serostatus.

Overall study results and their limits: A further reported finding was that TCR beta sequences accurately predicted the HLA-A and HLA-B alleles for most subjects in the first cohort. In this cohort, only TCR beta chains were sequenced, and detectable features were limited by the absence of alpha or paired-chain data. Linkage disequilibrium might explain the correlated functional status among segregating V segments, but an unknown experimental factor could not be ruled out. When HLA alleles, especially DR and DQ, strongly co-occurred, TCR associations were difficult to assign to individual alleles. A cluster of highly shared sequence variants was judged likely to represent a technical artifact of the sequencing pipeline. The earlier analysis of approximately 590 of the donors excluded seventeen rarely observed V segments, including chromosome 9 orphons, because counts were too low. In a later analysis, HLA-associated TCR beta chains showed more clonal expansion and lower generation probabilities than non-associated chains that were equally common. In a later analysis, several top co-occurrence clusters were reported to appear linked to parvovirus B19, influenza, CMV and Epstein-Barr virus. The study gave a list of under 200 TCR beta chains associated with cytomegalovirus. HLA typing was unavailable for some donors at each locus, so association tests used only the typed subset. Presence/absence analyses assumed roughly uniform sequencing depth across donors, an assumption that may not hold. In both the original and validation cohorts, the classifier was reported to diagnose cytomegalovirus status with high specificity and sensitivity. According to a later genetic analysis, donors in an Asian-associated ancestry cluster had fewer N-insertions in productive TCRs than the approximately 700-donor mean. For the cohort, immune exposure information was limited to CMV serostatus. The 87-base-pair reads could not distinguish some IMGT-functional V segments, including TRBV6-2 and TRBV6-3, so those segments were excluded. The authors suggested that the approach could potentially be extended to other disease states and immunological phenotypes. In a later analysis, about 17,000 TCR beta sequences were associated with specific HLA alleles at a false discovery rate of 0.05. Most TCR sequences were seen in very few donors, while some public TCRs were found in many individuals. Broadly in line with IMGT annotations, most TCR beta V segments showed up in productive rearrangements about 87% or about 30% of the time in an earlier analysis of roughly 590 of the donors. In a later genetic analysis, a missense DCLRE1C variant was associated with V-gene and J-gene trimming of TCR beta chains, and the association was replicated in an independent cohort. A later analysis found that most CMV-associated TCR beta chains appeared HLA-restricted, with HLA associations seemingly driven largely by CMV exposure. In vitro tests confirmed that a few of the cytomegalovirus-associated TCR beta chains recognize cytomegalovirus antigens. In a later analysis, the rate of TCR association differed among HLA loci, with DRB1 alleles having the most associated TCRs and HLA-C alleles having the fewest.

A note on this clone: This receptor's antigen is unknown. No much larger clone is present one base from it, and per-base qualities are unavailable.

Via the germline V gene, CDR1 is MDHEN and CDR2 SYDVKM. From the cysteine up to the phenylalanine, the CDR3 has a length of 14 residues. Just the 42-base CDR3 DNA is kept, in frame starting at base 1. Unmatched junction bases come to 2, with V trimmed by 3 bases and J by 2 bases. The cohort consisted of more than 650 healthy bone marrow donors. At the time of sampling, all cohort members were nominally healthy, though unrecorded immune exposures were likely present. The donor was CMV seronegative and belonged to the group of approximately 320 seronegative cohort members. A peripheral blood sample was collected from each donor, and TCR beta sequencing was performed on peripheral blood mononuclear cells. The Qiagen DNeasy Blood Extraction Kit was used to extract genomic DNA from the blood cell samples. The library was built by means of the immunoSEQ multiplex PCR assay. For the multiplex PCR, a mixture combining 60 forward primers for TCR Vbeta segments and 13 reverse primers for TCR Jbeta segments was used. A multiplex PCR assay on genomic DNA amplified the CDR3 region of rearranged TCR beta genes. The amplified TCR beta libraries were sequenced on the Illumina HiSeq System as 87-base-pair reads. The authors processed their data as follows. A later analysis counted tens of millions of unique TCR beta chains across the 550 to 750 repertoires, and some 11 million of these chains were shared by at least two donors. Raw reads were error-corrected and collapsed into unique sequences by a nearest-neighbor algorithm in which closely related sequences were merged to remove PCR and sequencing errors. Alignment of CDR3 sequences to IMGT reference sequences was used to assign V, D and J gene segments. Each retained sequence needed at least a six-nucleotide match to both a V gene segment and a J gene segment. A rearrangement counted as productive if the CDR3 had no stop codons and remained in frame with V and J, and every other rearrangement counted as non-productive. Following IMGT convention, CDR3 was defined as the stretch from the second conserved V-encoded cysteine up to the conserved J-encoded phenylalanine. In an earlier analysis of roughly 580 of the donors, sequences lacking an unambiguous match to a single V gene segment were excluded. An earlier analysis of 587 of the donors classified V segments as functional when productive rearrangements were above 56.7% and as segregating when the standard deviation between donors was above 5%. To diagnose cytomegalovirus status from the catalog of TCR beta chain sequences, a statistical classification framework was built. In a later analysis, V and J genes were assigned by comparing TCR nucleotide sequences against IMGT/GENE-DB human TR gene sequences. In a later analysis, CDR3 sequences and most-parsimonious VDJ recombination scenarios were assigned using the TCRdist pipeline. In a later analysis, each TCR beta chain was defined by its CDR3 amino acid sequence together with its V-gene family, and reads lacking a unique V-gene family were excluded. As a way to deal with suspected cross-contamination and a sequencing artifact, a later analysis dropped hundreds of nucleotide sequences that were highly shared and had low generation probability. A later analysis calculated a clonal expansion index for each public chain from normalized within-repertoire ranks of inferred template counts. Generation probabilities in a later analysis came from a VDJ recombination model fitted to out-of-frame rearrangements, and those results were checked against IGoR. Hypergeometric tests were used in a later analysis to score TCR-TCR, TCR-HLA and TCR-CMV co-occurrence, with a repertoire-size bias correction applied to the TCR pairs. A later analysis estimated false discovery rates by permuting HLA or CMV assignments 20 times. A later analysis grouped co-occurring TCRs with DBSCAN, adding TCRdist sequence similarity when clustering within HLA-allele-positive subsets. For co-occurrence clustering, repertoires with fewer than 30,000 or more than 120,000 public chains were excluded, along with five or six repertoires with anomalous nucleotide sharing. As stored in TCRdb, this immuneACCESS dataset retains in-frame rearrangements with V and J assigned. A fraction of the clones does not appear; measured against another copy, unresolved V genes explain less than half of the discrepancy, and the remainder lacks a known reason. D and trimming come from the DNA, and the V and J calls and clone size come from that table. A total of about 250,000 clones appear in this sample, over 70% of them only once. The ten largest clones represent about 0.29% of the sample.

In this chain, TRBV28 is recombined with TRBJ2-7; 9 central nucleotides agree with TRBD1. Sequencing was carried out using PBMCs. This receptor was identified in a girl aged 2 to 9 in good health and CMV-seronegative. The base sequence is TGTGCCAGCAGTTTCGGGACAGGGCCCTACGAGCAGTACTTC. Its translation reads: CASSFGTGPYEQYF.